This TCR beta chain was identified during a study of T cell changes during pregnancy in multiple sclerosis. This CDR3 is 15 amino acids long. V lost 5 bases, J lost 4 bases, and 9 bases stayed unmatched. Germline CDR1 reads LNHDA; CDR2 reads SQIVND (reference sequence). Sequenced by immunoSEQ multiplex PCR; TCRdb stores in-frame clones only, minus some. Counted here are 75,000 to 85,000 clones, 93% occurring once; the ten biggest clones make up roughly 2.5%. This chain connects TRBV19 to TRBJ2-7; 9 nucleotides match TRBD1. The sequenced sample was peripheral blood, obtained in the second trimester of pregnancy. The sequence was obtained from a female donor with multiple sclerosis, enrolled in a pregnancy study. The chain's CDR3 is CASSPRDRVEYEQYF. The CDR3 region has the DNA TGTGCCAGTAGTCCCCGGGACAGGGTGGAATACGAGCAGTACTTC.